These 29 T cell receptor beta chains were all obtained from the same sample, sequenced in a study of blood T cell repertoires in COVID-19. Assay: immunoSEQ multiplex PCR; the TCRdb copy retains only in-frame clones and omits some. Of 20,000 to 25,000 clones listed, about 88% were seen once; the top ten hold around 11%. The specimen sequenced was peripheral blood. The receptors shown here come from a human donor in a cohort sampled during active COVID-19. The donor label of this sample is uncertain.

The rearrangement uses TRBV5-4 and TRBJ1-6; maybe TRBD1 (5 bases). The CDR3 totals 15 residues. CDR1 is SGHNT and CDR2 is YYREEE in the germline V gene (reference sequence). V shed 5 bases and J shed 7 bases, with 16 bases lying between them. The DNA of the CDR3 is TGTGCCAGCAGTTCCGGAGGGGATTCGAATTCACCCCTCCACTTT. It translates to CASSSGGDSNSPLHF.

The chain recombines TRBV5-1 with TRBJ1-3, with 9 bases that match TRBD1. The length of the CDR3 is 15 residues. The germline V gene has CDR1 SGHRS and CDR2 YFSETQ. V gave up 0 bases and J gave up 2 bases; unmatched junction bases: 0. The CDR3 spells CASSLGTGAGNTIYF. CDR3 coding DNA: TGCGCCAGCAGCTTGGGGACAGGGGCTGGAAACACCATATATTTT.

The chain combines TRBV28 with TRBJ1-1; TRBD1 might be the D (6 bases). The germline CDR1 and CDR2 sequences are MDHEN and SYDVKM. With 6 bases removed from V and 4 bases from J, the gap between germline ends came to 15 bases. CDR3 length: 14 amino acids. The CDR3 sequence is CASSFSGTITEAFF. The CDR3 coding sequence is TGTGCCAGCAGCTTCTCCGGGACAATCACTGAAGCTTTCTTT.

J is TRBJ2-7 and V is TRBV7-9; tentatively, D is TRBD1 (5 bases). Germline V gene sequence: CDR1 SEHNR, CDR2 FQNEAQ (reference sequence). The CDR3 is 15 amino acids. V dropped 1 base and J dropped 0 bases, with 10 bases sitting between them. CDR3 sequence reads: CASSLVGVSSYEQYF. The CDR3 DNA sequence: TGTGCCAGCAGCTTAGTAGGGGTTAGCTCCTACGAGCAGTACTTC. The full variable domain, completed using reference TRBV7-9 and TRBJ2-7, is DTGVSQNPRHKITKRGQNVTFRCDPISEHNRLYWYRQTLGQGPEFLTYFQNEAQLEKSRLLSDRFSAERPKGSFSTLEIQRTEQGDSAMYLCASSLVGVSSYEQYFGPGTRLTVT.

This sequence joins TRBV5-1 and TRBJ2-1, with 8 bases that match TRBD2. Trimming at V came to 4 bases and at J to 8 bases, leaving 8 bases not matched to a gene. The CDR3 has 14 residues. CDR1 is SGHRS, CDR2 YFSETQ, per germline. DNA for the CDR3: TGCGCCAGCAGCCAGGGACTAGTGGGGGATGAGCAGTTCTTC. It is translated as CASSQGLVGDEQFF.

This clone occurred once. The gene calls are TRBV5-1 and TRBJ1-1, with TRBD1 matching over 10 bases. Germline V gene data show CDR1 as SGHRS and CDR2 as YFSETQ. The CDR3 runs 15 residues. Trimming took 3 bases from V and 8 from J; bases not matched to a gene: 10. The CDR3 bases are TGCGCCAGCAGCTGGGGGGACAGGGGTAGTCTCGAAGCTTTCTTT. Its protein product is CASSWGDRGSLEAFF.

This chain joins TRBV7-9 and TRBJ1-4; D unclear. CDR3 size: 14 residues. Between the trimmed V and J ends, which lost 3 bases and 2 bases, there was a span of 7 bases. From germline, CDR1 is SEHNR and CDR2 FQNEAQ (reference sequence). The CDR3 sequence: CASSFPGTNEKLFF. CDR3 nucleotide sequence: TGTGCCAGCAGCTTCCCCGGGACTAATGAAAAACTGTTTTTT.

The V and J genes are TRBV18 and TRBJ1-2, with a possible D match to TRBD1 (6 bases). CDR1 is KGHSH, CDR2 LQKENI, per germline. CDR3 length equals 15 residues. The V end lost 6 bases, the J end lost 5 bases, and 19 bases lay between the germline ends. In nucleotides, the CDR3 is TGTGCCAGCTCCCCGACTCAGGGGCAAGGGTATGGCTACACCTTC. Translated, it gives CASSPTQGQGYGYTF.

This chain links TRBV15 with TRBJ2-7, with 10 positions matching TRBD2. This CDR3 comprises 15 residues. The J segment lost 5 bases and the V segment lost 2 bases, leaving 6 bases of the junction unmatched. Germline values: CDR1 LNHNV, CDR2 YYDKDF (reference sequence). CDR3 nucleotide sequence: TGTGCCACCAGCAGAACCGGGACTAGCGTCAACGAGCAGTACTTC. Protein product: CATSRTGTSVNEQYF.

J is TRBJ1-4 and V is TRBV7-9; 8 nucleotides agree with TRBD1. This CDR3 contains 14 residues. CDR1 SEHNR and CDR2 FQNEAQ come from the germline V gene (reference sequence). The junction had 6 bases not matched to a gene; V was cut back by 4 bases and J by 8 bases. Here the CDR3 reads CASSSQGVEEKLFF. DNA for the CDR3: TGTGCCAGCAGCTCACAGGGGGTAGAGGAAAAACTGTTTTTT.

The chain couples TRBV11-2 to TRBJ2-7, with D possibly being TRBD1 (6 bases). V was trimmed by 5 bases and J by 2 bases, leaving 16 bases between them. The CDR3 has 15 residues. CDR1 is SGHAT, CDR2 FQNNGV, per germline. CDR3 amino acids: CASSRNRDTTYEQYF. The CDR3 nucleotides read TGTGCCAGCAGCAGGAACAGGGACACAACCTACGAGCAGTACTTC.

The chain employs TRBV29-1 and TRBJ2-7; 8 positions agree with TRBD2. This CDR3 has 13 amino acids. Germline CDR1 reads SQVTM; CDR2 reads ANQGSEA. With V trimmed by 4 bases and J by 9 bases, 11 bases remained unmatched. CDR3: CSVAGTRGDGQYF. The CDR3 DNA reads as TGCAGCGTTGCGGGGACTAGGGGGGATGGGCAGTACTTC.

In DNA form, the CDR3 reads TGTGCCAGCAGTTCTCCCGGGACAGGGGGCTTCGAGCAGTACTTC. Its protein is CASSSPGTGGFEQYF. The chain combines TRBV6-6 with TRBJ2-7; 12 positions match TRBD1. Germline CDR1 and CDR2: MNHNY and SVGAGI (reference sequence). CDR3 length: 15 amino acids. The trim removed 4 bases at V and 6 bases at J, leaving 7 bases unmatched.

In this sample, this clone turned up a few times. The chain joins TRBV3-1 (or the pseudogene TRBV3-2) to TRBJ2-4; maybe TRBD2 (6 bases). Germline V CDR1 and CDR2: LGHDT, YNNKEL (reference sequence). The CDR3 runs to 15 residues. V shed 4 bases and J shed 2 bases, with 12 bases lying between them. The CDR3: CASSLTSMTKNIQYF. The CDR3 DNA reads TGTGCCAGCAGCCTGACTAGTATGACCAAAAACATTCAGTACTTC.

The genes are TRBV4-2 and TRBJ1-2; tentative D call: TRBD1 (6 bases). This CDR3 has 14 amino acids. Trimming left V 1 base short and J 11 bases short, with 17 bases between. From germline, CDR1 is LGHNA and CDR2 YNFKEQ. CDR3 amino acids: CASSQGGGGKPYTF. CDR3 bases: TGTGCCAGCAGCCAAGGGGGGGGCGGCAAACCTTACACCTTC.

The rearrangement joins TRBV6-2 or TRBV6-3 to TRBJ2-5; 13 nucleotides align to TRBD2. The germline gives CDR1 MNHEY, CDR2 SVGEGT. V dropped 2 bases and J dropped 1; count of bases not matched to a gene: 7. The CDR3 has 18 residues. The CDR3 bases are TGTGCCAGCAGTTACCTCCTTGGGACTAGCGGGACCCAAGAGACCCAGTACTTC. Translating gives CASSYLLGTSGTQETQYF.

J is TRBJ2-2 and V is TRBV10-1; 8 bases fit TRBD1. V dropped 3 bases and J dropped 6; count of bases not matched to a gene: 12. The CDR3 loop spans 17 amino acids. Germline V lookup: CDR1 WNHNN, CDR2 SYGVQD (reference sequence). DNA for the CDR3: TGCGCCAGCAGTGAACGCTTAAGGACAGGGAAGGCCGGGGAGCTGTTTTTT. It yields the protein CASSERLRTGKAGELFF.

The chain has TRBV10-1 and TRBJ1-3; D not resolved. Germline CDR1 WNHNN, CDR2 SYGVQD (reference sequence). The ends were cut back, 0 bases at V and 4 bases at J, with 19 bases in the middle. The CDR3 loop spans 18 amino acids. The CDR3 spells CASSESPRSLVSGNTIYF. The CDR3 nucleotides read TGCGCCAGCAGTGAGTCCCCTCGCAGTTTGGTTTCGGGAAACACCATATATTTT.

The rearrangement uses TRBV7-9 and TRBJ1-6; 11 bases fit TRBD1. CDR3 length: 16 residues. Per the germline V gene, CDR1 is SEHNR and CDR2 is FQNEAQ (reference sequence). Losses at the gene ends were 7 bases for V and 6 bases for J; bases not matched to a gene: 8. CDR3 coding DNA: TGTGCCAGCATCGGACAGGGGGCGCTTAGTAATTCACCCCTCCACTTT. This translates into CASIGQGALSNSPLHF.

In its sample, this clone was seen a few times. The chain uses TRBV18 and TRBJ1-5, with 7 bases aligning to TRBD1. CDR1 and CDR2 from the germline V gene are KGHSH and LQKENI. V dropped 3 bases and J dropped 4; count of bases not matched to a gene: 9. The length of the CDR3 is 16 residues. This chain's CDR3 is CASSPSGTVVNQPQHF. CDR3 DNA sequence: TGTGCCAGCTCACCTTCCGGGACAGTCGTTAATCAGCCCCAGCATTTT.

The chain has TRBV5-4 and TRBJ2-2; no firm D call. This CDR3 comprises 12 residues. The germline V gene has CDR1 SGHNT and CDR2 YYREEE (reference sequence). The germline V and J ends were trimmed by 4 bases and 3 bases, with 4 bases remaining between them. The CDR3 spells CASSPDTGELFF. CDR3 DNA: TGTGCCAGCAGCCCGGACACCGGGGAGCTGTTTTTT.

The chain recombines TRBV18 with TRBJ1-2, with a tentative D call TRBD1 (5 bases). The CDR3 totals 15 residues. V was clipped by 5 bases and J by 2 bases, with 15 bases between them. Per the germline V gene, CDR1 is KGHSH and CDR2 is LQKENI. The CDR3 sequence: CASSKSGGLNYGYTF. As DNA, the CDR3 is TGTGCCAGCTCAAAGTCGGGGGGATTGAACTATGGCTACACCTTC.

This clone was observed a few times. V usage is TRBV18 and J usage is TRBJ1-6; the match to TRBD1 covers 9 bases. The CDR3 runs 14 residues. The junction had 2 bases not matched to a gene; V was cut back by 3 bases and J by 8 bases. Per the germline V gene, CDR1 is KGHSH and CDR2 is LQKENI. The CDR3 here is CASSPTGGDSPLHF. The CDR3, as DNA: TGTGCCAGCTCACCTACAGGGGGCGATTCACCCCTCCACTTT.

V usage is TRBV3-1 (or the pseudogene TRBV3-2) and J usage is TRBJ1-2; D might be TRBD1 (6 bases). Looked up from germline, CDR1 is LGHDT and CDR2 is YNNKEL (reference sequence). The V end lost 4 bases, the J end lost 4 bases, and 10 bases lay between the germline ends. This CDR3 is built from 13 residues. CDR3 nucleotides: TGTGCCAGCAGCCCACAGGGCAGCTATGGCTACACCTTC. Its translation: CASSPQGSYGYTF.

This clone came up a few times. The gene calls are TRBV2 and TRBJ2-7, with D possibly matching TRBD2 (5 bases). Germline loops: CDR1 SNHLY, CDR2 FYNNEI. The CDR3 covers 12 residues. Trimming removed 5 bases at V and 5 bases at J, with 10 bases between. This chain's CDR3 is CASSRGGDEQYF. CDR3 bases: TGTGCCAGCAGTCGAGGAGGAGACGAGCAGTACTTC.

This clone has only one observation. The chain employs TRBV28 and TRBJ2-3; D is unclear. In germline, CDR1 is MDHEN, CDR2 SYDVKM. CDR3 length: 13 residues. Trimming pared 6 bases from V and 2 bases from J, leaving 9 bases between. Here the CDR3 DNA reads TGTGCCAGCAGAAAGCCCCTCACAGATACGCAGTATTTT. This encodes CASRKPLTDTQYF.

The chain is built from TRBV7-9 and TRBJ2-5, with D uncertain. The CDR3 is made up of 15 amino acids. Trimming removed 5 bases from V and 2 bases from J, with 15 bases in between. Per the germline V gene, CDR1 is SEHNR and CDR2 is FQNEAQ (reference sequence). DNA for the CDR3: TGTGCCAGCAGCACTTTGGGCCAGGCACAAGAGACCCAGTACTTC. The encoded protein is CASSTLGQAQETQYF.

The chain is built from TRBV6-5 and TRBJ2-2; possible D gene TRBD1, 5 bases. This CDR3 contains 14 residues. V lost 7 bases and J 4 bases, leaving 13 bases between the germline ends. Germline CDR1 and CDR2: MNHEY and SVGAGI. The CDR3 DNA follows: TGTGCCAGCACCCAGGGTAGAGGCACCGGGGAGCTGTTTTTT. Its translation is CASTQGRGTGELFF.

The CDR3 is CASTGLAGFVNEQFF. The CDR3 coding sequence is TGTGCCAGCACTGGACTAGCGGGATTCGTCAATGAGCAGTTCTTC. The chain combines TRBV6-5 with TRBJ2-1; TRBD2 matches at 12 bases. The CDR3 covers 15 residues. V lost 7 bases to trimming and J lost 6 bases; unmatched junction nucleotides: 7. Germline values: CDR1 MNHEY, CDR2 SVGAGI.